The source of this T cell receptor beta chain is a study of metastatic and nonmetastatic thyroid tumors. Study information: Across peripheral blood and tumor or nodule tissue samples taken from malignant and benign thyroid patients, the repertoires were compared with one another.

Before thyroid surgery, none of the patients had received any treatment. This clone showed up many times. With MiXCR, TCRdb called clones anew from the PCR reads. This table has roughly 16,000 clones, around 20% appearing once. V lost 3 bases and J lost 0, with 14 bases in between. Germline-derived CDR1 and CDR2 are LNHDA and SQIVND (reference sequence). The CDR3 covers 16 residues. Material: blood. This sequence originates from a female donor with papillary thyroid cancer or a benign thyroid nodule (not recorded which). Some clones in this sample may be carry-over from other donors' samples. V usage is TRBV19 and J usage is TRBJ1-2; D is unresolved. The CDR3 protein is CASSIPAGDTNYGYTF. Written as DNA, the CDR3 is TGTGCCAGTAGTATTCCGGCAGGAGACACTAACTATGGCTACACCTTC.